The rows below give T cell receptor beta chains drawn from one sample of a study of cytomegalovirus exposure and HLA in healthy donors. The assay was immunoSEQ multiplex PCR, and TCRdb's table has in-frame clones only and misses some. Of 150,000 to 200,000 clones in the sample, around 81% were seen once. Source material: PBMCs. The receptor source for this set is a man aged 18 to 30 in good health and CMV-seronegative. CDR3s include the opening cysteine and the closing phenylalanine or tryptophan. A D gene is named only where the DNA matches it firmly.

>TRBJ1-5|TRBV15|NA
CATSREGQGQPQHF
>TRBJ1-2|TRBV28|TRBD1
CASRTGGYGYTF
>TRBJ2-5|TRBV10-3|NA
CAITAQSPGYQETQYF
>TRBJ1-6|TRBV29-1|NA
CSAPAGKKSPLHF
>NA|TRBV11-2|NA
CASSFSYEQYF
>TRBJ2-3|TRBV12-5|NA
CASGFEGVAENTDTQYF
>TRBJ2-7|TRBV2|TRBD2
CASRREGSSYEQYF
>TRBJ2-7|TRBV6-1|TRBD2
CASSEVGTSGRDEQYF
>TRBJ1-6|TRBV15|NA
CATSRDLGSSYNSPLHF
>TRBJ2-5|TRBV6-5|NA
CASSYGWARETQYF
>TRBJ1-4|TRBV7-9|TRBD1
CASSLAGQGRNEKLFF
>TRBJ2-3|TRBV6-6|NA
CASFGVAETDTQYF
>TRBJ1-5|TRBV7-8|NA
CASSGRGTIDNQPQHF
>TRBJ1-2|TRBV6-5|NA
CASSPLAGSYGYTF
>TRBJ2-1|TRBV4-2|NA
CASSQESSGKQFF
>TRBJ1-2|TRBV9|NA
CASSSGSRGYTF
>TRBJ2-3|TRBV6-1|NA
CASTTAVLADTQYF
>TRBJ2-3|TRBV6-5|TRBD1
CASSYISDRGTDTQYF
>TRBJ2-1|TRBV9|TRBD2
CASSGRTSGGSSYNEQFF
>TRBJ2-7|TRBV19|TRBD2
CASSIAPGLDYEQYF
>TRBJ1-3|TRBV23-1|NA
CASSRGNTIYF
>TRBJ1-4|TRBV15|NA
CATSRDRSGVGEKLFF
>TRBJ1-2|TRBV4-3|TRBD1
CASSQGTGGIGYGYTF
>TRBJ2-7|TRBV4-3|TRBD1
CASSPRQGGYEQYF
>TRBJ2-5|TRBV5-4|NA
CASSLLGASYQETQYF
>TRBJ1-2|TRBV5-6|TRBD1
CASSLDRGLNYGYTF
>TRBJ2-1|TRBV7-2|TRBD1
CASSTSTGSNEQFF
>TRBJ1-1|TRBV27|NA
CASKTRDTDTEAFF
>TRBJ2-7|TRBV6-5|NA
CARTGTYEQYF
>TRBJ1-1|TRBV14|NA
CASSQEGGATRTEAFF
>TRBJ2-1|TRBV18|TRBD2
CASSPRVTSGDNEQFF
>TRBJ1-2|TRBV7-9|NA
CASSLVALDMNGYTF
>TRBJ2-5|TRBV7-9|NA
CSSSPGQETQYF
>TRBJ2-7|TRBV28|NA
CASGGRGYEQYF
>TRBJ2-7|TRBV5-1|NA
CASSSGAGTESSYEQYF
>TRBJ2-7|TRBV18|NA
CASSRQISYEQYF
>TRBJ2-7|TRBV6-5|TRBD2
CASSGDSSYEQYF
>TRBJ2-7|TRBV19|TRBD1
CASSMWGQGSYEQYF
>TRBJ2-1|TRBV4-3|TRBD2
CASSQDQLAGGREQFF
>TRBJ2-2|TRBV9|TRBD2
CASSDGLAGVNTGELFF
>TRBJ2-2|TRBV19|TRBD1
CASRGQGNRRTGELFF
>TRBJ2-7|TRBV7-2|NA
CASSLAQGLYYEQYF
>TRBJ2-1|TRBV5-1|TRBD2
CASSPIITSGGVENEQFF
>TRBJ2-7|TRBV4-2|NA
CASSQDTSEAYEQYF
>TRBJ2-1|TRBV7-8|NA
CASSTAGMREQFF
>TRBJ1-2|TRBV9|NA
CASSRREGRRGYTF
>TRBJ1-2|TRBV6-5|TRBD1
CASSPTGQDYGYTF
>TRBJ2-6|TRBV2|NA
CASSPLKSGANVLTF
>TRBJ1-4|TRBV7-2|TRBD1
CASSPGQGNEKLFF
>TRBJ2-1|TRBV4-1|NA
CASSQVFPGKRSYNEQFF
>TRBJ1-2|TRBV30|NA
CAWGEGEGPYGYTF
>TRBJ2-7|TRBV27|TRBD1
CASSSTGEEYEQYF
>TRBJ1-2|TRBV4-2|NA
CASSQNKGGSYTF
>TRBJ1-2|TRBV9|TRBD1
CASSGTGILGYGYTF
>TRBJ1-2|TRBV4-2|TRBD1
CASSQGFKAGGRYGYTF
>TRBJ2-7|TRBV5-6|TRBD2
CASFTGTGGEQYF
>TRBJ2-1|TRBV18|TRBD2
CASSPPYRLAGVVDNEQFF